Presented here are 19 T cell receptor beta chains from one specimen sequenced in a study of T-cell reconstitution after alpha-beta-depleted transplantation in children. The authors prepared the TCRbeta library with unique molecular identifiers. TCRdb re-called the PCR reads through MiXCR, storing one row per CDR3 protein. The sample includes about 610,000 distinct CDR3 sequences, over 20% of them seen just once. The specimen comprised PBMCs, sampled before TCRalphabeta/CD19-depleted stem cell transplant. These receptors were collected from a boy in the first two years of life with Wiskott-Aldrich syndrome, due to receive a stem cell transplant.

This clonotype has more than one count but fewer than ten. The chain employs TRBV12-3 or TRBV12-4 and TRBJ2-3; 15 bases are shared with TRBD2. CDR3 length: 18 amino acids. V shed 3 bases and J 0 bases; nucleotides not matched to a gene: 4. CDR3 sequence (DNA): TGTGCCAGCAGTTTCGGGACTAGCGGGAGGTTCAGCACAGATACGCAGTATTTT. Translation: CASSFGTSGRFSTDTQYF.

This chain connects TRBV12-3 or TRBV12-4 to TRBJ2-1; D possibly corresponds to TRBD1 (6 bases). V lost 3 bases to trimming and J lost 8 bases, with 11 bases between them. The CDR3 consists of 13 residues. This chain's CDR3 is CASSLARGDEQFF. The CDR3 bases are TGTGCCAGCAGTTTGGCCAGGGGTGATGAGCAGTTCTTC.

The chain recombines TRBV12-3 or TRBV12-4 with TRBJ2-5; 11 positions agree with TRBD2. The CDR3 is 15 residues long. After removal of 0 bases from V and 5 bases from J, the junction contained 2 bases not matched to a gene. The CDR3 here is CASSLAGLAAETQYF. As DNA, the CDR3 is TGTGCCAGCAGTTTAGCGGGACTAGCGGCTGAGACCCAGTACTTC.

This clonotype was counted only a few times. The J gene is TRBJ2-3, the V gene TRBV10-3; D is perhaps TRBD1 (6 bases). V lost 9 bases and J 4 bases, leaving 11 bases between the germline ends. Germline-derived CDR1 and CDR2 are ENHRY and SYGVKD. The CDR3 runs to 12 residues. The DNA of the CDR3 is TGTGCCATGGGGACAAGCCCAGATACGCAGTATTTT. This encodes CAMGTSPDTQYF.

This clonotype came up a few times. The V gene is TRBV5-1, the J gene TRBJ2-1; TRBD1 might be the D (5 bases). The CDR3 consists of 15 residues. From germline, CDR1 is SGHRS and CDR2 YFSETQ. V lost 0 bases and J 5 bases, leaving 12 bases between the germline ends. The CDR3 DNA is TGCGCCAGCAGCTTGGACGTAGGGGTTGACAATGAGCAGTTCTTC. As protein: CASSLDVGVDNEQFF.

CDR3 loop: CASSLEGTSGSYEQYF. The CDR3 DNA reads TGTGCCAGCAGCTTAGAAGGGACTAGCGGGAGCTACGAGCAGTACTTC. V gene TRBV11-2 combines with J gene TRBJ2-7, with 14 bases identical to TRBD2. CDR3 size: 16 residues. Unmatched junction bases numbered 1, after V lost 0 bases and J lost 3 bases. From germline, CDR1 is SGHAT and CDR2 FQNNGV.

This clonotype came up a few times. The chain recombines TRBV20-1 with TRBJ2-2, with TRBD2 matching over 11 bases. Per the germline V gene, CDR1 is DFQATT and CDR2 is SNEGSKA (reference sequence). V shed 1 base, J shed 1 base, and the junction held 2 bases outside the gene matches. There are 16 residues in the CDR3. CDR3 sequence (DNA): TGCAGTGCTAGAGGGGGACTAGCGGTGAACACCGGGGAGCTGTTTTTT. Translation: CSARGGLAVNTGELFF.

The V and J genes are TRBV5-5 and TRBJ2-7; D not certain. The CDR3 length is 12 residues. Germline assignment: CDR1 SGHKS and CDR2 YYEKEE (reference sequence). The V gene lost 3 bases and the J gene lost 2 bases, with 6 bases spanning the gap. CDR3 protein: CASSSSAYEQYF. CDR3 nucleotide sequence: TGTGCCAGCAGCTCTTCGGCCTACGAGCAGTACTTC.

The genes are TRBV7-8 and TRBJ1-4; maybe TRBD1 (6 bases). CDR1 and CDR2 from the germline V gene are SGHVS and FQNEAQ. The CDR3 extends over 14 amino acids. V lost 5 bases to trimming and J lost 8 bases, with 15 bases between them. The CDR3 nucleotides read TGTGCCAGCAGCCCAGCAGGGACACCAGAAAAACTGTTTTTT. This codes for CASSPAGTPEKLFF.

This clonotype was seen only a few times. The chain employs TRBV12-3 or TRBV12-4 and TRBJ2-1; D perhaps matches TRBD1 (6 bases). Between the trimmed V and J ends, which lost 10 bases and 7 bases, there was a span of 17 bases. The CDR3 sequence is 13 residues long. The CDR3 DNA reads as TGTGCCACCACGAGAGGGGGTGGAAATGAGCAGTTCTTC. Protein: CATTRGGGNEQFF.

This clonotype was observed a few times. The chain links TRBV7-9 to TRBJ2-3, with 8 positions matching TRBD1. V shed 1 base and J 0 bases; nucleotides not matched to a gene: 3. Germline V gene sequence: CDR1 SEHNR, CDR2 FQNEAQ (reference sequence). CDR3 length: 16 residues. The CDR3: CASSLGTGPSTDTQYF. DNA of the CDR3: TGTGCCAGCAGCTTAGGGACAGGGCCTAGCACAGATACGCAGTATTTT. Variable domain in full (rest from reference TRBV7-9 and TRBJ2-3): DTGVSQNPRHKITKRGQNVTFRCDPISEHNRLYWYRQTLGQGPEFLTYFQNEAQLEKSRLLSDRFSAERPKGSFSTLEIQRTEQGDSAMYLCASSLGTGPSTDTQYFGPGTRLTVL.

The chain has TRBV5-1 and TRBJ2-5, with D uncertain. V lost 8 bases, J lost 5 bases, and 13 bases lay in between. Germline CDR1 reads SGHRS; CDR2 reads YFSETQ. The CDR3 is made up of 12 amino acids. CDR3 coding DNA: TGCGCCAGTTCGACCCCCGGGGAGACCCAGTACTTC. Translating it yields CASSTPGETQYF.

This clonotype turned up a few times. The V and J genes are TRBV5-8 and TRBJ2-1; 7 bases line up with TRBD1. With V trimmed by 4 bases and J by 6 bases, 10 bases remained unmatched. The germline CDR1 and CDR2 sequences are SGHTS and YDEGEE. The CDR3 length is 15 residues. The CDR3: CASSPVQGVGNEQFF. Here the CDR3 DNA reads TGTGCCAGCAGCCCTGTTCAGGGGGTAGGCAATGAGCAGTTCTTC.

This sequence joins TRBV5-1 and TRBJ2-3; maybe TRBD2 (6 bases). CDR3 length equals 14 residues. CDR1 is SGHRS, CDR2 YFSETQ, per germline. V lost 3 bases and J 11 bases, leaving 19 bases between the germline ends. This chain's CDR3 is CASSSLDYPLLQYF. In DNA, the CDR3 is TGCGCCAGCAGCTCCTTGGACTACCCTCTGCTGCAGTATTTT.

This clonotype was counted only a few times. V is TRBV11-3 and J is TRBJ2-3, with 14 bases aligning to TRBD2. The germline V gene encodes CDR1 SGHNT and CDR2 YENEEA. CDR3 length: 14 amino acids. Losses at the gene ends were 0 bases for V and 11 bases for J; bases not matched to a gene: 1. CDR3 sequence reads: CASSLDGTSGRQYF. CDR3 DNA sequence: TGTGCCAGCAGCTTAGACGGGACTAGCGGGAGGCAGTATTTT.

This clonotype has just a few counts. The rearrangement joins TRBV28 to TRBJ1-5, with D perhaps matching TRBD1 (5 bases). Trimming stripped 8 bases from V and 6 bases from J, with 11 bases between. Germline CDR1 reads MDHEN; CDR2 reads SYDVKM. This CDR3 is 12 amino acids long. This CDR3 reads CASAGVGQPQHF. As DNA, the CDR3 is TGTGCCAGCGCGGGGGTGGGTCAGCCCCAGCATTTT.

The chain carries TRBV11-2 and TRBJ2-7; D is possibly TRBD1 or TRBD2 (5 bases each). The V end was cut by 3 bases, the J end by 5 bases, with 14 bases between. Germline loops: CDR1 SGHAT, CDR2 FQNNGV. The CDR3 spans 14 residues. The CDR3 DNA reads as TGTGCCAGCAGCTTTAGAGGGGCCGCCAACGAGCAGTACTTC. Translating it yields CASSFRGAANEQYF. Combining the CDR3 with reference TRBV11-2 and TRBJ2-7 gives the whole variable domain EAGVAQSPRYKIIEKRQSVAFWCNPISGHATLYWYQQILGQGPKLLIQFQNNGVVDDSQLPKDRFSAERLKGVDSTLKIQPAKLEDSAVYLCASSFRGAANEQYFGPGTRLTVT.

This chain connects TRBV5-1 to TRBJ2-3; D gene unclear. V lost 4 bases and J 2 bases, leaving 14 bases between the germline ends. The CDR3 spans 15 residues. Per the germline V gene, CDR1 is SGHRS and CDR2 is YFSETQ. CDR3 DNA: TGCGCCAGCAGCGGTATGGGCGGCACCACAGATACGCAGTATTTT. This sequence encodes CASSGMGGTTDTQYF.

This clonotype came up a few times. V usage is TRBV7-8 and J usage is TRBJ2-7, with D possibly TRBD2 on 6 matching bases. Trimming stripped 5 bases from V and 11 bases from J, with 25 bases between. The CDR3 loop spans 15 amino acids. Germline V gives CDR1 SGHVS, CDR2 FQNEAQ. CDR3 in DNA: TGTGCCAGCAGCCTAAACGACGCGGGATCCTCTCTCGAGTACTTC. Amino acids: CASSLNDAGSSLEYF.